Shown below are 30 T cell receptor beta chains from a single sample sequenced in a study of cytomegalovirus exposure and HLA in healthy donors. The PCR employed 60 Vbeta primers together with 13 Jbeta primers. Measured with immunoSEQ multiplex PCR; TCRdb has only the in-frame clones, and not every one. This table has 200,000 to 250,000 clones, approximately 78% appearing once. The specimen sequenced was PBMCs. These receptors originate from a middle-aged woman in good health and CMV-seronegative.

In DNA, the CDR3 is TGTGCCAGCAGCCGACAGGGCGGGGAAGGTCAGCCCCAGCATTTT. This gives the protein CASSRQGGEGQPQHF. This rearrangement joins TRBV6-5 to TRBJ1-5; 7 bases line up with TRBD1. Germline V gives CDR1 MNHEY, CDR2 SVGAGI. The CDR3 spans 15 residues. With 6 bases clipped from V and 6 bases from J, the junction kept 11 bases outside the gene matches.

The chain has TRBV19 and TRBJ2-7; 9 nucleotides agree with TRBD2. The germline CDR1 and CDR2 sequences are LNHDA and SQIVND (reference sequence). This CDR3 contains 16 residues. V lost 5 bases, J lost 0 bases, and 8 bases stayed unmatched. CDR3 protein: CASSAASGESSYEQYF. CDR3 DNA sequence: TGTGCCAGTAGTGCCGCTAGCGGGGAGAGCTCCTACGAGCAGTACTTC.

The table lists this clone with a count of one. This chain uses TRBV28 with TRBJ2-2; D is perhaps TRBD1 (5 bases). V was clipped by 10 bases and J by 1 base, with 10 bases between them. This CDR3 has 13 amino acids. Germline assignment: CDR1 MDHEN and CDR2 SYDVKM. CDR3 sequence: CATRQGNTGELFF. CDR3 DNA sequence: TGTGCCACCCGCCAGGGGAACACCGGGGAGCTGTTTTTT.

The chain combines TRBV2 with TRBJ2-7; possible D gene TRBD1, 5 bases. V lost 1 base, J lost 2 bases, and 12 bases lay in between. Germline V gene data show CDR1 as SNHLY and CDR2 as FYNNEI. There are 15 residues in the CDR3. CDR3 DNA sequence: TGTGCCAGCAGTGAAGGGTTGCAGGGCCCCTACGAGCAGTACTTC. Encoded protein: CASSEGLQGPYEQYF.

This clone was observed a single time. The CDR3 coding sequence is TGTGCCAGCAGCTTAACTAGCGCCTACACCGGGGAGCTGTTTTTT. Its translation is CASSLTSAYTGELFF. The J gene is TRBJ2-2, the V gene TRBV7-9; 7 nucleotides line up with TRBD2. Germline V lookup: CDR1 SEHNR, CDR2 FQNEAQ (reference sequence). The CDR3 contains 15 residues. Trimming at V came to 2 bases and at J to 3 bases, leaving 3 bases not matched to a gene.

The rearrangement links TRBV2 to TRBJ2-1, with TRBD2 as a possible D gene (5 bases). Trimming took off 6 bases at V and 0 bases at J, with 9 bases between the two ends. Looked up from germline, CDR1 is SNHLY and CDR2 is FYNNEI. This CDR3 has 14 residues. CDR3 sequence (DNA): TGTGCCAGCAGGGTAGCGCGCTCCTACAATGAGCAGTTCTTC. It codes for CASRVARSYNEQFF.

The chain employs TRBV27 and TRBJ1-4; D is uncertain. V was cut by 3 bases and J by 0 bases, with 8 bases left in between. The germline V gene encodes CDR1 MNHEY and CDR2 SMNVEV (reference sequence). The CDR3 is made up of 15 amino acids. Here the CDR3 reads CASSFSLATNEKLFF. CDR3 sequence (DNA): TGTGCCAGCAGTTTTAGTCTTGCAACTAATGAAAAACTGTTTTTT.

V usage is TRBV29-1 and J usage is TRBJ2-6, with D unclear. Germline V gene sequence: CDR1 SQVTM, CDR2 ANQGSEA. V lost 4 bases to trimming and J lost 0 bases, with 7 bases between them. CDR3 length: 14 residues. CDR3: CSVVQFSGANVLTF. The CDR3 DNA is TGCAGCGTTGTACAATTCTCTGGGGCCAACGTCCTGACTTTC.

This clone has only a few counts. This chain connects TRBV6-6 to TRBJ1-3, with TRBD1 identical over 8 bases. In germline, CDR1 is MNHNY, CDR2 SVGAGI (reference sequence). CDR3 length equals 15 residues. Losses at the gene ends were 6 bases for V and 7 bases for J; bases not matched to a gene: 11. The CDR3 reads CASRARQGSMNTIYF. The CDR3 DNA reads TGTGCCAGCAGAGCAAGACAGGGGAGTATGAACACCATATATTTT.

The V and J genes are TRBV27 and TRBJ1-5; D might be TRBD1 (5 bases). The germline CDR1 and CDR2 sequences are MNHEY and SMNVEV (reference sequence). This CDR3 has 16 residues. The V end lost 5 bases, the J end lost 0 bases, and 14 bases lay between the germline ends. The CDR3 nucleotides are TGTGCCAGCAGTACTCGTGGGGGGTTTAGCAATCAGCCCCAGCATTTT. It translates to CASSTRGGFSNQPQHF.

The chain couples TRBV19 to TRBJ1-2; 8 bases align to TRBD1. Germline values: CDR1 LNHDA, CDR2 SQIVND (reference sequence). J was trimmed by 3 bases and V by 5 bases; bases with no gene match: 5. CDR3 length: 14 amino acids. The CDR3 is CASSVGTGYYGYTF. The DNA of the CDR3 is TGTGCCAGTAGTGTGGGGACAGGCTACTATGGCTACACCTTC.

This chain joins TRBV9 and TRBJ1-3; 10 bases align to TRBD1. Germline assignment: CDR1 SGDLS and CDR2 YYNGEE. The V and J ends lost 0 bases and 0 bases, in that order; junction bases with no gene match: 12. The CDR3 consists of 20 residues. The CDR3 protein is CASSVAVPGQGISSGNTIYF. In nucleotides, the CDR3 is TGTGCCAGCAGCGTAGCCGTCCCGGGACAGGGGATAAGCTCTGGAAACACCATATATTTT.

This clone was seen only once. The J gene is TRBJ1-2, the V gene TRBV5-1; D is possibly TRBD1 (6 bases). V lost 4 bases and J 6 bases, leaving 19 bases between the germline ends. Germline loops: CDR1 SGHRS, CDR2 YFSETQ. This CDR3 has 15 residues. For the CDR3, the DNA is TGCGCCAGCAGCCCGCAGGACAGCTCGGCGGATGGCTACACCTTC. Its translation is CASSPQDSSADGYTF.

The chain joins TRBV27 to TRBJ2-2; no firm D call. The CDR3 sequence is 16 residues long. CDR1 is MNHEY, CDR2 SMNVEV, per germline (reference sequence). Trimming stripped 3 bases from V and 3 bases from J, with 14 bases between. The CDR3 coding sequence is TGTGCCAGCAGTTTCTTGGGCTTCCCTTACACCGGGGAGCTGTTTTTT. It specifies CASSFLGFPYTGELFF.

J is TRBJ1-4 and V is TRBV7-2, with D possibly matching TRBD1 (5 bases). The V and J ends lost 5 bases and 0 bases respectively, with 22 bases between them. The CDR3 consists of 19 residues. Germline values: CDR1 SGHTA, CDR2 FQGNSA. DNA of the CDR3: TGTGCCAGCAGCCTCGACGACGTAGACAGCGTTGCAACTAATGAAAAACTGTTTTTT. Its protein product is CASSLDDVDSVATNEKLFF. Using reference TRBV7-2 and TRBJ1-4 for the parts outside the CDR3, the full variable domain is GAGVSQSPSNKVTEKGKDVELRCDPISGHTALYWYRQSLGQGLEFLIYFQGNSAPDKSGLPSDRFSAERTGGSVSTLTIQRTQQEDSAVYLCASSLDDVDSVATNEKLFFGSGTQLSVL.

V usage is TRBV18 and J usage is TRBJ1-4; D is unclear. V shed 2 bases and J shed 8 bases, with 9 bases lying between them. The CDR3 runs 13 residues. Germline V gives CDR1 KGHSH, CDR2 LQKENI. The DNA for the CDR3 is TGTGCCAGCTCACCAGGGGAGGAGGAAAAACTGTTTTTT. Protein sequence: CASSPGEEEKLFF.

This chain uses TRBV7-8 with TRBJ1-4, with D tentatively TRBD1 (6 bases). Germline V gives CDR1 SGHVS, CDR2 FQNEAQ. V gave up 2 bases and J gave up 4 bases, with 11 bases separating them. The CDR3 runs to 15 residues. The CDR3 loop is CASSLQTGLNEKLFF. CDR3 coding DNA: TGTGCCAGCAGCTTACAGACAGGCCTTAATGAAAAACTGTTTTTT.

The rearrangement uses TRBV25-1 and TRBJ2-2, with a weak D call TRBD1 (6 bases). CDR1 and CDR2 (germline): MGHDK, SYGVNS. The CDR3 loop spans 15 amino acids. The V gene lost 3 bases and the J gene lost 1 base, with 9 bases spanning the gap. For the CDR3, the DNA is TGTGCCAGCAGTGACGACAGGAAGAACACCGGGGAGCTGTTTTTT. This translates into CASSDDRKNTGELFF.

The genes are TRBV5-4 and TRBJ2-1; possibly TRBD2 for D (6 bases). Between the trimmed V and J ends, which lost 0 bases and 4 bases, there was a span of 14 bases. This CDR3 region has 16 residues. Germline CDR1 reads SGHNT; CDR2 reads YYREEE (reference sequence). Here the CDR3 DNA reads TGTGCCAGCAGCTTGGGTAGGGCGGGACCATACAATGAGCAGTTCTTC. It yields the protein CASSLGRAGPYNEQFF.

The chain joins TRBV28 to TRBJ1-1; D remains ambiguous. The CDR3 sequence is 12 residues long. The germline V and J ends were trimmed by 1 base and 2 bases, with 2 bases remaining between them. Germline CDR1 is MDHEN and CDR2 is SYDVKM. CDR3 loop: CASSLLNTEAFF. In DNA, the CDR3 is TGTGCCAGCAGTTTATTAAACACTGAAGCTTTCTTT.

This chain connects TRBV5-6 to TRBJ2-1, with D tentatively TRBD2 (5 bases). The length of the CDR3 is 14 residues. CDR1 SGHDT and CDR2 YYEEEE come from the germline V gene. The V gene lost 3 bases and the J gene lost 8 bases, with 15 bases spanning the gap. The CDR3 DNA is TGTGCCAGCAGCTCTGCGGACTTATCCGATGAGCAGTTCTTC. Residues: CASSSADLSDEQFF. Full variable domain (outside the CDR3, taken from reference TRBV5-6 and TRBJ2-1): DAGVTQSPTHLIKTRGQQVTLRCSPKSGHDTVSWYQQALGQGPQFIFQYYEEEERQRGNFPDRFSGHQFPNYSSELNVNALLLGDSALYLCASSSADLSDEQFFGPGTRLTVL.

The chain employs TRBV5-1 and TRBJ1-1; possible D gene TRBD1, 6 bases. V was clipped by 5 bases and J by 6 bases, with 11 bases between them. This CDR3 region has 12 residues. CDR1 SGHRS and CDR2 YFSETQ come from the germline V gene. DNA for the CDR3: TGCGCCAGCAGTCGTACAGGGTCTGAAGCTTTCTTT. Its protein product is CASSRTGSEAFF.

This clone was detected only a few times. This chain connects TRBV4-1 to TRBJ2-5; D remains unclear. V dropped 0 bases and J dropped 3 bases, with 11 bases sitting between them. The germline V gene encodes CDR1 MGHRA and CDR2 YSYEKL. The CDR3 totals 15 residues. CDR3 DNA sequence: TGCGCCAGCAGCCAAGATTTGCCAGGAAAAGAGACCCAGTACTTC. It is translated as CASSQDLPGKETQYF.

The CDR3 here is CASSQDGQGTYQPQHF. The DNA of the CDR3 is TGTGCCAGCAGCCAAGATGGACAGGGGACTTATCAGCCCCAGCATTTT. The chain employs TRBV4-2 and TRBJ1-5; 9 bases line up with TRBD1. Germline V gives CDR1 LGHNA, CDR2 YNFKEQ. The CDR3 is made up of 16 amino acids. With V trimmed by 0 bases and J by 5 bases, 5 bases remained unmatched.

The rearrangement uses TRBV10-3 and TRBJ2-7; 9 bases line up with TRBD1. This CDR3 has 13 residues. Germline V lookup: CDR1 ENHRY, CDR2 SYGVKD. V trimming: 9 bases; J trimming: 5 bases; junction bases outside the gene matches: 8. DNA of the CDR3: TGTGCCATGTCCGGGACAGGGTTTAACGAGCAGTACTTC. Translation: CAMSGTGFNEQYF.

The chain links TRBV5-1 to TRBJ2-5, with D possibly TRBD2 on 6 matching bases. This CDR3 contains 13 residues. V dropped 5 bases and J dropped 2 bases, with 10 bases sitting between them. Germline CDR1 reads SGHRS; CDR2 reads YFSETQ. CDR3 protein: CASRMEGQETQYF. The CDR3 DNA is TGCGCCAGCAGAATGGAGGGGCAAGAGACCCAGTACTTC.

The CDR3 nucleotides read TGTGCCTGGAGTAGCGGTCCGGAGACCCAGTACTTC. Amino acid sequence: CAWSSGPETQYF. This chain joins TRBV30 and TRBJ2-5, with D perhaps TRBD2 (5 bases). The ends were cut back, 2 bases at V and 5 bases at J, with 9 bases in the middle. Germline V lookup: CDR1 GTSNPN, CDR2 SVGIG (reference sequence). The CDR3 is 12 amino acids. The full variable domain, its missing parts supplied by reference TRBV30 and TRBJ2-5, is SQTIHQWPATLVQPVGSPLSLECTVEGTSNPNLYWYRQAAGRGLQLLFYSVGIGQISSEVPQNLSASRPQDRQFILSSKKLLLSDSGFYLCAWSSGPETQYFGPGTRLLVL.

The chain recombines TRBV27 with TRBJ1-5; perhaps TRBD1 as D (5 bases). Germline assignment: CDR1 MNHEY and CDR2 SMNVEV (reference sequence). Trimming took 0 bases from V and 2 from J, leaving 8 bases between them. There are 15 residues in the CDR3. Here the CDR3 reads CASSLSPQGNQPQHF. The DNA of the CDR3 is TGTGCCAGCAGTTTATCGCCACAGGGCAATCAGCCCCAGCATTTT.

CDR3 bases: TGTGCCAGCAGTGAAGCGAGGGCGAAAAACACTGAAGCTTTCTTT. Encoded protein: CASSEARAKNTEAFF. This chain connects TRBV2 to TRBJ1-1; the D is unclear. The CDR3 has 15 amino acids. Germline values: CDR1 SNHLY, CDR2 FYNNEI. V lost 0 bases, J lost 2 bases, and 10 bases lay in between.

V usage is TRBV30 and J usage is TRBJ1-1; unclear D gene. CDR1 is GTSNPN, CDR2 SVGIG, per germline (reference sequence). Trimming cost V 2 bases and J 4 bases, with 8 bases left between them. There are 12 residues in the CDR3. CDR3 in amino acids: CAWSLLFTEAFF. The CDR3, as DNA: TGTGCCTGGAGTCTTCTATTCACTGAAGCTTTCTTT.